This T cell receptor beta chain was identified during a study of OX40 agonist ivuxolimab in advanced cancers. Study background: The patients received agonistic anti-OX40 (CD134) antibody ivuxolimab. Patients were treated with intravenous ivuxolimab, dosed at 0.01 to 10 mg/kg and infused every 2 weeks. Findings of the study overall: Relative to CD4+, CD8+ T cells held more expanded clones on average.

This clone occurred many times. Its antigen is currently unknown. Sequencing was performed with immunoSEQ multiplex PCR; in TCRdb, only in-frame clones are kept and a portion is missing. The table lists approximately 80,000 clones, less than 95% of them singletons. CDR1 is LNHNV and CDR2 is YYDKDF in the germline V gene (reference sequence). This CDR3 is 13 amino acids long. Trimming pared 3 bases from V and 5 bases from J, leaving 10 bases between. The V gene is TRBV15, the J gene TRBJ1-1; D perhaps matches TRBD1 (5 bases). The sample was CD4+ or CD8+ T cells sorted from blood, taken in a trial of the OX40 agonist ivuxolimab. The TCR originated in an adult with an advanced solid tumor such as melanoma, head and neck, liver or kidney cancer. This chain's CDR3 is CATSRRAGTEAFF. In DNA, the CDR3 is TGTGCCACCAGCAGGCGGGCAGGGACTGAAGCTTTCTTT.